This T cell receptor beta chain was recovered during a study of STAT5B mutations in CD4+ large granular lymphocyte leukemia. Generated by immunoSEQ multiplex PCR, the TCRdb table keeps only in-frame clones and is missing some. The sample yields 30,000 or so clones, more than 60% seen once. Study-level results: Patient CD4-sorted repertoires looked more clonal than healthy CD4+ repertoires, even without putative leukemic clones. About a quarter of private leukemic clonotypes occurred rarely in other patients' non-leukemic repertoires. TRBV06-family usage was enriched in top patient clones (8/27) versus controls (2/35).

The length of the CDR3 is 15 residues. The germline V gene has CDR1 MNHNS and CDR2 SASEGT. Comments on this clone: Its antigen is currently unknown. A junction end diverges from the germline sequence, so it may reflect a read error.

The chain is built from TRBV6-1 and TRBJ2-1; D is ambiguous. Specimen: CD4+ T cells from blood buffy coats. This receptor was obtained from a human donor in good health. DNA for the CDR3: TGTGCCAGCAGAGAAGGGATTAGCTCCTACAATGAGCAGTTCTTC. Translating it yields CASREGISSYNEQFF.